This T cell receptor (beta chain) was sequenced in a study of T cell responses to AZD1222 COVID-19 vaccine. Sequencing used immunoSEQ multiplex PCR; TCRdb keeps in-frame clones, though not all of them. The table records around 77,000 clones, 75% to 90% of them present only once. Broader study findings: Epitopes outside B.1.351 and B.1.1.7 mutated regions reportedly drew nearly half of spike TCRs. Vaccine-associated CD4 TCRs spanned spike, dominant at 160-218 and 743-854. It should be noted that donors were predominantly white British and more often female, and clonal diversity was possibly underestimated.

This clone came up a few times. Its target is unknown. Germline CDR1 and CDR2: GTSNPN and SVGIG (reference sequence). Trimming stripped 0 bases from V and 6 bases from J, with 15 bases between. CDR3 length equals 15 residues. The chain has TRBV30 and TRBJ2-4; tentative D call: TRBD2 (6 bases). This material consisted of peripheral blood, taken on day 0 of AZD1222 vaccination. The receptor was isolated from an adult in good health. The CDR3 here is CAWSVDGGWGNIQYF. The CDR3 DNA reads TGTGCCTGGAGTGTGGACGGAGGGTGGGGAAACATTCAGTACTTC.